This T cell receptor (beta chain) appears in the sequencing data of a study of T cell changes during pregnancy in multiple sclerosis. Only in-frame clones appear in the TCRdb table, and some are missing; sequencing was by immunoSEQ multiplex PCR. The top ten hold about 4.5% of the sample, which has fewer than 95,000 clones, just under 95% seen once. Germline CDR1 and CDR2: SGHDT and YYEEEE. The CDR3 is 14 residues long. V was clipped by 4 bases and J by 4 bases; unmatched bases: 5. The V and J genes are TRBV5-6 and TRBJ1-5; 7 bases are a match to TRBD1. The sequencing here drew on peripheral blood, taken in the first trimester of pregnancy. This sequence originates from a female donor with multiple sclerosis, enrolled in a pregnancy study. CDR3 sequence (DNA): TGTGCCAGCAGCCTCCTGGGACAGAATCAGCCCCAGCATTTT. Translated, it gives CASSLLGQNQPQHF.